The 17 T cell receptor beta chains listed next were all sequenced from one sample in a study of T cells in localized non-small cell lung cancer. Using immunoSEQ multiplex PCR, the repertoire was profiled, and TCRdb retains in-frame clones only, with some absent. The table records around 140,000 clones, roughly 90% of them present only once. Sequencing was performed on peripheral blood, taken before any cancer treatment. The origin of the receptors is a female donor at least 60 years old with stage I lung adenocarcinoma.

J is TRBJ2-3 and V is TRBV7-3; TRBD2 might be the D (6 bases). Germline CDR1 is SGHTA and CDR2 is FQGTGA. This CDR3 has 15 residues. V gave up 2 bases and J gave up 3 bases, with 12 bases separating them. The CDR3 region is CASSLFRRGTDTQYF. The CDR3 nucleotides read TGTGCCAGCAGCTTATTTAGGAGGGGAACAGATACGCAGTATTTT. Full variable domain (missing parts from reference TRBV7-3 and TRBJ2-3): GAGVSQTPSNKVTEKGKYVELRCDPISGHTALYWYRQSLGQGPEFLIYFQGTGAADDSGLPNDRFFAVRPEGSVSTLKIQRTERGDSAVYLCASSLFRRGTDTQYFGPGTRLTVL.

The V gene is TRBV9, the J gene TRBJ2-7; possibly TRBD1 for D (6 bases). The CDR3 runs 15 residues. Germline V gives CDR1 SGDLS, CDR2 YYNGEE. Between the trimmed V and J ends, which lost 3 bases and 2 bases, there was a span of 15 bases. In DNA, the CDR3 is TGTGCCAGCAGCGCCCACCCAGGGGCCACCTACGAGCAGTACTTC. Amino acid sequence: CASSAHPGATYEQYF.

V and J are TRBV2 and TRBJ1-5; D is undetermined. The CDR3 totals 14 residues. Germline lookup yields CDR1 SNHLY and CDR2 FYNNEI. V was clipped by 3 bases and J by 0 bases, with 6 bases between them. The CDR3 region is CASSEGNSNQPQHF. The CDR3 coding sequence is TGTGCCAGCAGTGAGGGAAATAGCAATCAGCCCCAGCATTTT. Filled out from reference TRBV2 and TRBJ1-5, the complete variable domain reads EPEVTQTPSHQVTQMGQEVILRCVPISNHLYFYWYRQILGQKVEFLVSFYNNEISEKSEIFDDQFSVERPDGSNFTLKIRSTKLEDSAMYFCASSEGNSNQPQHFGDGTRLSIL.

The CDR3 loop is CASSLRTVSWYEQYF. The CDR3 coding sequence is TGTGCCAGCAGCCTTAGGACAGTTTCCTGGTACGAGCAGTACTTC. The chain carries TRBV14 and TRBJ2-7; weak D call: TRBD1 (6 bases). Germline CDR1 reads SGHDN; CDR2 reads FVKESK. The CDR3 has 15 amino acids. The germline V and J ends were trimmed by 4 bases and 4 bases, with 17 bases remaining between them.

The V gene is TRBV10-3, the J gene TRBJ2-6, with D possibly TRBD2 on 5 matching bases. The V end lost 8 bases, the J end lost 1 base, and 9 bases lay between the germline ends. The CDR3 length is 14 residues. Germline loops: CDR1 ENHRY, CDR2 SYGVKD. CDR3 sequence (DNA): TGTGCCATCCGTAGAGGGTCTGGGGCCAACGTCCTGACTTTC. As protein: CAIRRGSGANVLTF.

The rearrangement joins TRBV5-6 to TRBJ2-7; TRBD1 agrees at 7 bases. Trimming cost V 3 bases and J 5 bases; bases outside gene matches: 11. The CDR3 is 15 residues long. Germline V CDR1 and CDR2: SGHDT, YYEEEE. CDR3 in DNA: TGTGCCAGCAGCTACCCCACAGGGGCCTGGGACGAGCAGTACTTC. Translation gives CASSYPTGAWDEQYF.

The CDR3 sequence is CAISPRGITDTQYF. CDR3 bases: TGTGCCATCAGTCCCAGGGGCATCACAGATACGCAGTATTTT. This sequence joins TRBV10-3 and TRBJ2-3, with D maybe TRBD1 (6 bases). CDR3 length equals 14 residues. Germline V gives CDR1 ENHRY, CDR2 SYGVKD. Trimming stripped 5 bases from V and 2 bases from J, with 11 bases between.

The genes are TRBV11-2 and TRBJ2-3, with TRBD1 matching over 7 bases. From germline, CDR1 is SGHAT and CDR2 FQNNGV. Losses at the gene ends were 7 bases for V and 1 base for J; bases not matched to a gene: 11. This CDR3 has 16 residues. This CDR3 reads CASNRMTGPRTDTQYF. The CDR3 DNA reads as TGTGCCAGCAACCGGATGACAGGGCCCCGCACAGATACGCAGTATTTT.

The chain's CDR3 is CASSESSPGTGGDRAFF. The CDR3 DNA reads TGTGCCAGCAGTGAATCCTCCCCCGGGACAGGGGGGGATAGAGCTTTCTTT. The chain links TRBV25-1 to TRBJ1-1; 11 nucleotides line up with TRBD1. J lost 10 bases, V lost 1 base, and 14 bases had no gene match. The CDR3 has 17 amino acids. Germline V gene lookup returns CDR1 MGHDK and CDR2 SYGVNS.

The rearrangement joins TRBV25-1 to TRBJ2-3; 7 positions match TRBD1. The V and J ends lost 7 bases and 2 bases, in that order; junction bases with no gene match: 3. The CDR3 is 13 amino acids. The V gene's germline CDR1 is MGHDK and CDR2 SYGVNS. The CDR3 loop is CASMDRPTDTQYF. In DNA, the CDR3 is TGTGCCAGCATGGACAGGCCCACAGATACGCAGTATTTT.

This chain uses TRBV7-3 with TRBJ2-3, with 9 positions matching TRBD2. V lost 5 bases and J lost 10; bases outside the gene matches: 16. The V gene's germline CDR1 is SGHTA and CDR2 FQGTGA. The CDR3 length is 16 residues. CDR3 nucleotide sequence: TGTGCCAGCAGCCCCACCCCCCTAGCGGGGACCTCGGCGCAGTATTTT. It is translated as CASSPTPLAGTSAQYF.

V is TRBV2 and J is TRBJ1-4; D may be TRBD1 (6 bases). V lost 4 bases to trimming and J lost 5 bases, with 14 bases between them. Germline-derived CDR1 and CDR2 are SNHLY and FYNNEI. This CDR3 region has 15 residues. CDR3 in DNA: TGTGCCAGCAGTGTGAGGAGGGGGGGGAATGAAAAACTGTTTTTT. The encoded protein is CASSVRRGGNEKLFF.

The V gene is TRBV19, the J gene TRBJ1-2, with D possibly TRBD1 on 5 matching bases. CDR1 and CDR2 from the germline V gene are LNHDA and SQIVND (reference sequence). The length of the CDR3 is 15 residues. With 2 bases removed from V and 4 bases from J, the gap between germline ends came to 14 bases. The CDR3 reads CASSIRGPGPYGYTF. CDR3 bases: TGTGCCAGTAGTATACGGGGACCGGGCCCCTATGGCTACACCTTC.

The V and J genes are TRBV9 and TRBJ2-1, with D tentatively TRBD2 (5 bases). Germline CDR1 and CDR2: SGDLS and YYNGEE. The CDR3 contains 17 residues. V shed 1 base and J shed 4 bases, with 18 bases lying between them. DNA of the CDR3: TGTGCCAGCAGCGTACGGCGGGTCCCTACCGTGTACAATGAGCAGTTCTTC. Translation: CASSVRRVPTVYNEQFF. Drawing the rest from reference TRBV9 and TRBJ2-1, the complete variable domain is DSGVTQTPKHLITATGQRVTLRCSPRSGDLSVYWYQQSLDQGLQFLIQYYNGEERAKGNILERFSAQQFPDLHSELNLSSLELGDSALYFCASSVRRVPTVYNEQFFGPGTRLTVL.

The chain is built from TRBV15 and TRBJ2-2; no reliable D call. The V and J ends lost 0 bases and 5 bases respectively, with 4 bases between them. Germline V lookup: CDR1 LNHNV, CDR2 YYDKDF (reference sequence). The CDR3 has 13 amino acids. CDR3 in amino acids: CATSRDLTGELFF. CDR3 DNA: TGTGCCACCAGCAGAGATTTAACCGGGGAGCTGTTTTTT.

This chain connects TRBV6-1 to TRBJ1-1; D ambiguous. The CDR3 consists of 15 residues. Trimming shortened V by 2 bases and J by 0 bases, and 10 bases separated the two germline ends. Germline values: CDR1 MNHNS, CDR2 SASEGT. The CDR3 region has the DNA TGTGCCAGCAGTGAACTAAGTGGTTTGAACACTGAAGCTTTCTTT. Translating gives CASSELSGLNTEAFF.

The chain recombines TRBV5-4 with TRBJ2-1; 13 bases match TRBD2. Germline CDR1 is SGHNT and CDR2 is YYREEE (reference sequence). J lost 10 bases, V lost 7 bases, and 8 bases had no gene match. This CDR3 has 14 residues. In nucleotides, the CDR3 is TGTGCCAGCTCGGGACTAGCGGGACGAGAGGAGCAGTTCTTC. It is translated as CASSGLAGREEQFF. The variable domain in full, completed from reference TRBV5-4 and TRBJ2-1, reads ETGVTQSPTHLIKTRGQQVTLRCSSQSGHNTVSWYQQALGQGPQFIFQYYREEENGRGNFPPRFSGLQFPNYSSELNVNALELDDSALYLCASSGLAGREEQFFGPGTRLTVL.